What follows are 2 T cell receptor beta chains derived from one specimen sequenced in a study of blood T cell repertoires in COVID-19. The method was immunoSEQ multiplex PCR; TCRdb's version includes in-frame clones alone and lacks a portion of them. The sample shows under 200,000 clones, 70% to 90% of them seen only once. Source material: peripheral blood. These receptor sequences come from a man aged 40-55 years with active or convalescent COVID-19.

This sequence joins TRBV19 and TRBJ1-1; TRBD1 matches 8 bases. V lost 9 bases, J lost 7 bases, and 7 bases stayed unmatched. Per germline, CDR1 LNHDA and CDR2 SQIVND (reference sequence). The CDR3 totals 12 residues. CDR3 sequence: CASAPGGFEAFF. In DNA form, the CDR3 reads TGTGCCAGCGCGCCAGGGGGCTTTGAAGCTTTCTTT.

The V gene is TRBV9, the J gene TRBJ1-6, with D unclear. CDR1 is SGDLS and CDR2 is YYNGEE in the germline V gene. This CDR3 spans 14 amino acids. V was clipped by 3 bases and J by 3 bases, with 7 bases between them. For the CDR3, the DNA is TGTGCCAGCAGCGAAACAGTCTATAATTCACCCCTCCACTTT. This codes for CASSETVYNSPLHF.